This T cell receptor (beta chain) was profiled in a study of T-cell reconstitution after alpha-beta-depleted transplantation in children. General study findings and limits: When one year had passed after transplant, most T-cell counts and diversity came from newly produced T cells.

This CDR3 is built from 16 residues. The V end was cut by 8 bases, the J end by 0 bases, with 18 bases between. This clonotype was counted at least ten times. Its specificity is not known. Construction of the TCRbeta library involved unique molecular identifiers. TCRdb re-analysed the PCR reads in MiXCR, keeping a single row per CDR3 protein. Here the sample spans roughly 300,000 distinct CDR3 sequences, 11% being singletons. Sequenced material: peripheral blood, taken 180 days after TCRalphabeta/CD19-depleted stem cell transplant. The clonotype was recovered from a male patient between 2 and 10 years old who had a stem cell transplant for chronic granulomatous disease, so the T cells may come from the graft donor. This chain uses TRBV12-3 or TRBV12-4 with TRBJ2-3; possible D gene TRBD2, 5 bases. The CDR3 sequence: CASSFLGLASTDTQYF. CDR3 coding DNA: TGTGCCAGCTCCTTCCTCGGGCTAGCTAGCACAGATACGCAGTATTTT.